One TCR beta chain is described in this entry. The antigen is undetermined. The sample belongs to a study of cytomegalovirus exposure and HLA in healthy donors. V lost 3 bases, J lost 7 bases, and 5 bases stayed unmatched. From germline, CDR1 is GTSNPN and CDR2 SVGIG (reference sequence). CDR3 length equals 13 residues. Here immunoSEQ multiplex PCR was the method, and the copy in TCRdb shows in-frame clones only, minus some. Of tens of thousands of clones in the sample, roughly 95% were seen once. Study-level findings and limits: In vitro assays verified that a few CMV-associated chains recognized CMV antigens specifically.

The material sequenced was PBMCs. This receptor was obtained from a woman between 18 and 29 years old in good health and CMV-seropositive. This chain links TRBV30 with TRBJ1-5; TRBD1 matches 8 bases. CDR3 nucleotides: TGTGCCTGGAGCGACAGGGGTAAACAGCCCCAGCATTTT. Translating gives CAWSDRGKQPQHF.